The 2 T cell receptor beta chains given below trace back to one sample, sequenced in a study of metastatic and nonmetastatic thyroid tumors. Treatment of any kind had been given to no patient before thyroid surgery. TCRdb recomputed clones from the PCR reads via MiXCR. Among about 40,000 clones listed, about an eighth were seen once. Sequenced: blood. The source is a female donor with papillary thyroid cancer or a benign thyroid nodule (not recorded which). Some clones in this sample may be carry-over from other donors' samples.

This clone was found many times. The CDR3 DNA sequence: TGTGCCAGCAGCCTTGGGTTAAGTAGCAATCAGCCCCAGCATTTT. This gives the protein CASSLGLSSNQPQHF. This chain joins TRBV6-1 and TRBJ1-5, with D uncertain. Trimming stripped 6 bases from V and 0 bases from J, with 12 bases between. This CDR3 comprises 15 residues. Germline V lookup: CDR1 MNHNS, CDR2 SASEGT.

In its sample, this clone was seen many times. The rearrangement joins TRBV14 to TRBJ2-6; D might be TRBD1 (6 bases). CDR1 SGHDN and CDR2 FVKESK come from the germline V gene. The CDR3 sequence is 18 residues long. V lost 1 base and J 0 bases, leaving 13 bases between the germline ends. CDR3 sequence: CASSQGGTKYSGANVLTF. In nucleotides, the CDR3 is TGTGCCAGCAGCCAAGGGGGGACAAAATACTCTGGGGCCAACGTCCTGACTTTC.